This is a list of T cell receptor beta chains from one sample in a study of shared clonotypes between healthy human individuals. Assay used: immunoSEQ multiplex PCR; TCRdb lists only in-frame clones, some missing. The top ten hold roughly 0.57% of the sample, which has 950,000 to 1,100,000 clones, about four fifths seen once. The sequencing input was memory CD4+ T cells from PBMCs. Every receptor here comes from a man aged 18 to 35 in good health. Some clones in this sample may be carry-over from other donors' samples. Both conserved end residues are part of each CDR3.

v_call: TRBV4-3
j_call: TRBJ1-4
cdr3_aa: CASSQHLTSTNEKLFF

v_call: TRBV7-3
j_call: TRBJ2-6
cdr3_aa: CASSPGDSSGANVLTF

v_call: TRBV11-2
j_call: TRBJ2-6
cdr3_aa: CASSLLRGGAGANVLTF

v_call: TRBV7-2
j_call: TRBJ1-2
cdr3_aa: CASSLALAGGLYGYTF

v_call: TRBV25-1
j_call: TRBJ1-2
cdr3_aa: CASSPGSGYGYTF

v_call: TRBV9
j_call: TRBJ2-1
cdr3_aa: CASSTAGLAANEQFF

v_call: TRBV19
j_call: TRBJ2-7
cdr3_aa: CASSRSGLSSYEQYF

v_call: TRBV28
j_call: TRBJ1-2
cdr3_aa: CASSLSLGIRANYGYTF

v_call: TRBV10-3
j_call: TRBJ2-2
cdr3_aa: CAISEGASNTGELFF

v_call: TRBV6-1
j_call: TRBJ1-3
cdr3_aa: CASSEELRNTIYF

v_call: TRBV12-2
j_call: TRBJ2-7
cdr3_aa: CASRPWTSGSPEQYF

v_call: TRBV12-5
j_call: TRBJ1-5
cdr3_aa: CASHAQRDENSNQPQHF

v_call: TRBV5-6
j_call: TRBJ2-7
cdr3_aa: CASSLFPPGGYEQYF

v_call: TRBV10-2
j_call: TRBJ2-3
cdr3_aa: CASRRLAGAVDTQYF

v_call: TRBV21-1
j_call: TRBJ2-3
cdr3_aa: CASSRKAGQGTDTQYF

v_call: TRBV27
j_call: TRBJ2-1
cdr3_aa: CASSLSQRDVSYNEQFF

v_call: TRBV5-1
j_call: TRBJ2-1
cdr3_aa: CASSDRSGGNEQFF

v_call: TRBV7-9
j_call: TRBJ2-1
cdr3_aa: CASSLYQFSAAYNEQFF

v_call: TRBV18
j_call: TRBJ1-3
cdr3_aa: CASSPDTGGPPARNTIYF

v_call: TRBV6-5
j_call: TRBJ1-5
cdr3_aa: CASSYSRGLNQPQHF

v_call: TRBV5-4
j_call: TRBJ1-1
cdr3_aa: CASSLAAGDTEASF

v_call: TRBV10-1
j_call: TRBJ2-5
cdr3_aa: CASSEDVETQYF

v_call: TRBV11-1
j_call: TRBJ1-1
cdr3_aa: CASSSLAEAFF

v_call: TRBV10-3
j_call: TRBJ2-7
cdr3_aa: CAINPTSGINEQYF

v_call: TRBV7-9
j_call: TRBJ2-1
cdr3_aa: CASSRAGGYNEQFF

v_call: TRBV27
j_call: TRBJ2-3
cdr3_aa: CASSTSQTRGTDTQYF

v_call: TRBV7-9
j_call: TRBJ1-4
cdr3_aa: CASSPEIGGENEKLFF

v_call: TRBV7-2
j_call: TRBJ2-7
cdr3_aa: CASSPEGGGSYEQYF

v_call: TRBV7-3
j_call: TRBJ2-2
cdr3_aa: CASSLLAGGNTGELFF

v_call: TRBV18
j_call: TRBJ2-2
cdr3_aa: CASSPQGEAGELFF

v_call: TRBV5-6
j_call: TRBJ1-2
cdr3_aa: CASSSLEGYGYTF

v_call: TRBV20-1
j_call: TRBJ2-5
cdr3_aa: CSPGWETQYF

v_call: TRBV6-6
j_call: TRBJ1-1
cdr3_aa: CASHGGGHEAFF

v_call: TRBV30
j_call: TRBJ1-2
cdr3_aa: CAWSRSRDRGVYGYTF

v_call: TRBV6-1
j_call: TRBJ2-6
cdr3_aa: CATLFSASGANVLTF

v_call: TRBV21-1
j_call: TRBJ2-7
cdr3_aa: CASREREGQVEQYF

v_call: TRBV19
j_call: TRBJ2-3
cdr3_aa: CASSDDRVGVTDTQYF

v_call: TRBV11-2
j_call: TRBJ2-7
cdr3_aa: CASSLVGGSSYEQYF